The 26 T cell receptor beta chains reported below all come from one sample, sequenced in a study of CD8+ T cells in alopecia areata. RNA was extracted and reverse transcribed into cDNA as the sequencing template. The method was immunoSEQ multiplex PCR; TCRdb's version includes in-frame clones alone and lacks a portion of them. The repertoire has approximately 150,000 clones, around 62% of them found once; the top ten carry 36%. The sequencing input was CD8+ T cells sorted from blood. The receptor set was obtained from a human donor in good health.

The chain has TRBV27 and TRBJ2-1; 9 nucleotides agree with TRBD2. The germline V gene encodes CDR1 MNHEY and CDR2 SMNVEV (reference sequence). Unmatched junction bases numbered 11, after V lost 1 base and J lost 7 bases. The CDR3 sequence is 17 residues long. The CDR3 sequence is CASSLFAPSGTSNEQFF. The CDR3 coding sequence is TGTGCCAGCAGTTTATTCGCGCCTAGCGGGACCAGTAATGAGCAGTTCTTC.

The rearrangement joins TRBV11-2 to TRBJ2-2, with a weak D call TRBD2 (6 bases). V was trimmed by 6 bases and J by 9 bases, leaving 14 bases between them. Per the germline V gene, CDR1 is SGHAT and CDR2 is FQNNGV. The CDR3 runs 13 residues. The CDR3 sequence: CASRPGGVWELFF. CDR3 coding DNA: TGTGCCAGCAGGCCAGGCGGGGTCTGGGAGCTGTTTTTT.

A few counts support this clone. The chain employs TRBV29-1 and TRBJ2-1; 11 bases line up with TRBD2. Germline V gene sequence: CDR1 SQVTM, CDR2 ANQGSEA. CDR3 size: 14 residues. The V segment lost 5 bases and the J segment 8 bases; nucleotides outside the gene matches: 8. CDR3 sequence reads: CSVSLAGGWDEQFF. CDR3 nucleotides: TGCAGCGTTTCGTTAGCGGGAGGGTGGGATGAGCAGTTCTTC.

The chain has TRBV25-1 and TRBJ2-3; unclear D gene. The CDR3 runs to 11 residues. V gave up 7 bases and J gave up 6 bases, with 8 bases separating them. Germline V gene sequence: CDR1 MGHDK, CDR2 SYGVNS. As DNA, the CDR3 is TGTGCCAGCACCGATCAGGATACGCAGTATTTT. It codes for CASTDQDTQYF. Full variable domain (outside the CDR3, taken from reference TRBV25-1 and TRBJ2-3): EADIYQTPRYLVIGTGKKITLECSQTMGHDKMYWYQQDPGMELHLIHYSYGVNSTEKGDLSSESTVSRIRTEHFPLTLESARPSHTSQYLCASTDQDTQYFGPGTRLTVL.

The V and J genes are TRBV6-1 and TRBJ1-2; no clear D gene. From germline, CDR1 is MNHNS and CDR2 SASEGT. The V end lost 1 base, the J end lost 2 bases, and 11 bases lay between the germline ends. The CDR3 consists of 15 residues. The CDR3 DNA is TGTGCCAGCAGTGAAGTCGCGGTTAGGAACTATGGCTACACCTTC. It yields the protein CASSEVAVRNYGYTF.

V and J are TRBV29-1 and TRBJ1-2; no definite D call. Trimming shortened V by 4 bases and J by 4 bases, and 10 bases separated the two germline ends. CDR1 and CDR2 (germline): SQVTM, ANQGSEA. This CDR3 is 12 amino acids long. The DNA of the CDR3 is TGCAGCGTTGTAAGCAGAGTCTATGGCTACACCTTC. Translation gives CSVVSRVYGYTF. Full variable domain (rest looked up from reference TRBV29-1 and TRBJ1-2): SAVISQKPSRDICQRGTSLTIQCQVDSQVTMMFWYRQQPGQSLTLIATANQGSEATYESGFVIDKFPISRPNLTFSTLTVSNMSPEDSSIYLCSVVSRVYGYTFGSGTRLTVV.

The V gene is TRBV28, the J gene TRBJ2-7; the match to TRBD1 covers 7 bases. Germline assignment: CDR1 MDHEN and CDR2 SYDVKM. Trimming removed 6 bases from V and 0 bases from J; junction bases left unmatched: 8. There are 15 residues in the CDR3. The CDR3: CASSPGQLYSYEQYF. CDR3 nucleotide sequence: TGTGCCAGCAGCCCGGGACAGCTATACTCCTACGAGCAGTACTTC.

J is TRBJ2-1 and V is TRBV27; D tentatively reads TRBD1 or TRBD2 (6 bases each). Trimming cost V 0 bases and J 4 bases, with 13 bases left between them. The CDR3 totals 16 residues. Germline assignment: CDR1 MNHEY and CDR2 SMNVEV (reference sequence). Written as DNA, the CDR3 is TGTGCCAGCAGTTTATCAGCAGGGGCGGGGTACAATGAGCAGTTCTTC. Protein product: CASSLSAGAGYNEQFF.

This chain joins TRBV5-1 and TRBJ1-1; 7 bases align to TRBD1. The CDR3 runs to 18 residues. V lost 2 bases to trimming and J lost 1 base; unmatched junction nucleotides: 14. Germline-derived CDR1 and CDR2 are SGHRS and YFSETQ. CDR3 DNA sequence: TGCGCCAGCAGCTTATTTCGGGACAGAGCTCCGTCGAACACTGAAGCTTTCTTT. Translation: CASSLFRDRAPSNTEAFF. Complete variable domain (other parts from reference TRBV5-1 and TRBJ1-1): KAGVTQTPRYLIKTRGQQVTLSCSPISGHRSVSWYQQTPGQGLQFLFEYFSETQRNKGNFPGRFSGRQFSNSRSEMNVSTLELGDSALYLCASSLFRDRAPSNTEAFFGQGTRLTVV.

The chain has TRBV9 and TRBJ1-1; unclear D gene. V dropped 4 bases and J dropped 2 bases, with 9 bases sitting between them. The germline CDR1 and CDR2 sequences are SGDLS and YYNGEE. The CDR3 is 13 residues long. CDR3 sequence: CASSPTSNTEAFF. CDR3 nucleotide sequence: TGTGCCAGCAGCCCCACAAGTAACACTGAAGCTTTCTTT. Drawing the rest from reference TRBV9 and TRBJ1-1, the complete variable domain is DSGVTQTPKHLITATGQRVTLRCSPRSGDLSVYWYQQSLDQGLQFLIQYYNGEERAKGNILERFSAQQFPDLHSELNLSSLELGDSALYFCASSPTSNTEAFFGQGTRLTVV.

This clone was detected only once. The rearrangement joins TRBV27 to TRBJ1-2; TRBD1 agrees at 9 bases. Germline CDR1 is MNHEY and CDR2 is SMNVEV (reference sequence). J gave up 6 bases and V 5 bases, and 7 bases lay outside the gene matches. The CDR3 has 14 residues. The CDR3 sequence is CASSGGDRDDGYTF. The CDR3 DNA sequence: TGTGCCAGCAGTGGTGGGGACAGGGACGATGGCTACACCTTC.

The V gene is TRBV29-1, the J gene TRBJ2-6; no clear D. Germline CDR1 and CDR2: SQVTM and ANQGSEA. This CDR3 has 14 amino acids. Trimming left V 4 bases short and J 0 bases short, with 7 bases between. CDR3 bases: TGCAGCGTTGCGGAACCCTCTGGGGCCAACGTCCTGACTTTC. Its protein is CSVAEPSGANVLTF. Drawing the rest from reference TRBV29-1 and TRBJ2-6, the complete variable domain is SAVISQKPSRDICQRGTSLTIQCQVDSQVTMMFWYRQQPGQSLTLIATANQGSEATYESGFVIDKFPISRPNLTFSTLTVSNMSPEDSSIYLCSVAEPSGANVLTFGAGSRLTVL.

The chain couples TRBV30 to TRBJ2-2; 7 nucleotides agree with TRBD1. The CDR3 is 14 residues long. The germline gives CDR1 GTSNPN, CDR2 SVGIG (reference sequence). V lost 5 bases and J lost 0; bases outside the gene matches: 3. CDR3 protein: CAWDGTANTGELFF. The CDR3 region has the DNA TGTGCCTGGGACGGGACAGCGAACACCGGGGAGCTGTTTTTT. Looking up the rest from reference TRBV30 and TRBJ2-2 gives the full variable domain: SQTIHQWPATLVQPVGSPLSLECTVEGTSNPNLYWYRQAAGRGLQLLFYSVGIGQISSEVPQNLSASRPQDRQFILSSKKLLLSDSGFYLCAWDGTANTGELFFGEGSRLTVL.

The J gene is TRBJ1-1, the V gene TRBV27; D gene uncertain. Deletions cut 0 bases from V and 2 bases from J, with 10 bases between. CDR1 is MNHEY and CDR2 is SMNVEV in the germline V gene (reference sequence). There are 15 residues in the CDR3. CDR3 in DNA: TGTGCCAGCAGTTTATCGATGTGGGGAAACACTGAAGCTTTCTTT. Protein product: CASSLSMWGNTEAFF.

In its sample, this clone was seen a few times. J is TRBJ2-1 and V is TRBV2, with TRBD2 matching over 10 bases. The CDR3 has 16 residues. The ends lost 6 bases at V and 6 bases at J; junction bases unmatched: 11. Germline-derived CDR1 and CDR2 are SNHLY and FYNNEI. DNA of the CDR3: TGTGCCAGCAGGCCCGGCGGCCTAGCGGGAGTCAATGAGCAGTTCTTC. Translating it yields CASRPGGLAGVNEQFF.

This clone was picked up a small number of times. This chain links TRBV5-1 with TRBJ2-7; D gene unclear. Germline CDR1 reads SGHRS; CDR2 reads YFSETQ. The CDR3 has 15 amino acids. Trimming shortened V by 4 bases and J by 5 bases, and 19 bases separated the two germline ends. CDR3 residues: CASSVTEPPFHEQYF. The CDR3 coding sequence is TGCGCCAGCAGCGTAACAGAACCACCTTTCCACGAGCAGTACTTC.

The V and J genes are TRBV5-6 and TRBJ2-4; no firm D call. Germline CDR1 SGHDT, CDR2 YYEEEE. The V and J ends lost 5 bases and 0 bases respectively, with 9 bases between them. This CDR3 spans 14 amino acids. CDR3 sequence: CASSEDLAKNIQYF. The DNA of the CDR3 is TGTGCCAGCAGTGAGGATTTAGCCAAAAACATTCAGTACTTC.

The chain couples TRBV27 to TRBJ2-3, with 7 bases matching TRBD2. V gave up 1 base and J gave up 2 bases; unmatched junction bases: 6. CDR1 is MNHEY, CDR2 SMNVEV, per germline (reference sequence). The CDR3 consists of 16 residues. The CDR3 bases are TGTGCCAGCAGTTTATTGGGCGGGAGTGTCACAGATACGCAGTATTTT. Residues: CASSLLGGSVTDTQYF.

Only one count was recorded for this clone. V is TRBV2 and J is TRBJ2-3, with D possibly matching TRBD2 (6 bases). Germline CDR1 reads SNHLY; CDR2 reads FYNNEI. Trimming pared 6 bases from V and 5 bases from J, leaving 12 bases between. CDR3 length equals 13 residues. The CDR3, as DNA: TGTGCCAGCAGCGAGCGGGCCCTAGATACGCAGTATTTT. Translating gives CASSERALDTQYF.

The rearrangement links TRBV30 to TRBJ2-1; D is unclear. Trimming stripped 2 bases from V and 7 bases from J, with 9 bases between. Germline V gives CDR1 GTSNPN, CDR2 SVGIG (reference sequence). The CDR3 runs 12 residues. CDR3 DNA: TGTGCCTGGAGTTATGGCTTAAATGAGCAGTTCTTC. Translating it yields CAWSYGLNEQFF.

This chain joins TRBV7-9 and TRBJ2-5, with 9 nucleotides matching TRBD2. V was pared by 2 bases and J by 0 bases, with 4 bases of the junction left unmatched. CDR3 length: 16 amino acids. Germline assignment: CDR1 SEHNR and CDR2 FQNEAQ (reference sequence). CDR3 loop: CASSLSVAGDQETQYF. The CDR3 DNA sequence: TGTGCCAGCAGCTTAAGTGTAGCGGGGGACCAAGAGACCCAGTACTTC.

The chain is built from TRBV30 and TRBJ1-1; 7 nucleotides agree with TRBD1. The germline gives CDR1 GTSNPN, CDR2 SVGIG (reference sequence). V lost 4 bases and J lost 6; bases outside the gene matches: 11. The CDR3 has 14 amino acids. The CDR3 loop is CAWNRQGAVAEAFF. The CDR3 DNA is TGTGCCTGGAACCGACAGGGTGCCGTGGCTGAAGCTTTCTTT.

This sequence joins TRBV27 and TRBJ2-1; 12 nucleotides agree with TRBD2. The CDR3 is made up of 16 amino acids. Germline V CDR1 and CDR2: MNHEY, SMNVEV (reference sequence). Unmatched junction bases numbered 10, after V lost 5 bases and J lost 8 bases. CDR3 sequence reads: CASSLAGGPVADEQFF. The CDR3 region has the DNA TGTGCCAGCAGTCTAGCGGGAGGGCCCGTAGCCGATGAGCAGTTCTTC.

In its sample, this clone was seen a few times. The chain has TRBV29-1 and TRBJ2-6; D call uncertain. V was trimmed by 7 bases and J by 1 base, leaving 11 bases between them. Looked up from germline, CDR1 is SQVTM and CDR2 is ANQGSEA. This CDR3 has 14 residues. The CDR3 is CSARIASGANVLTF. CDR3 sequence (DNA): TGCAGCGCCCGTATTGCTTCTGGGGCCAACGTCCTGACTTTC.

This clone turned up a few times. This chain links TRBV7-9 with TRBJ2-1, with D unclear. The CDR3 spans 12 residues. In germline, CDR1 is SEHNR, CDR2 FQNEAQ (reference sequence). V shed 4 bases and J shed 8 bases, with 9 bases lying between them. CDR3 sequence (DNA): TGTGCCAGCAGCTCCATCCCCGATGAGCAGTTCTTC. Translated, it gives CASSSIPDEQFF.

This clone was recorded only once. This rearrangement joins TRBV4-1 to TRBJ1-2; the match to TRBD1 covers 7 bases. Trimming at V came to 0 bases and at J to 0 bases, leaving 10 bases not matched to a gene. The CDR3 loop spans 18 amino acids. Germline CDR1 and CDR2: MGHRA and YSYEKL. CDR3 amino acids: CASSQDGRGRGANYGYTF. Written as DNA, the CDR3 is TGCGCCAGCAGCCAAGATGGTAGGGGGCGCGGGGCTAACTATGGCTACACCTTC.